A selection of T cell receptor beta chains follows, all from one sample in a study of spatial heterogeneity in lung cancer. One entry per CDR3 protein results from TCRdb running MiXCR on the 5' RACE reads. Counted here are roughly 48,000 distinct CDR3 sequences, approximately 5% occurring once; the ten biggest clones make up 8.5% to 14%. This material consisted of PBMCs, taken at surgery. The receptors here all came from a male donor with early-stage non-small cell lung cancer. Both conserved end residues are trimmed from each CDR3.

V	J	CDR3
TRBV18	TRBJ1-1	ASSPPTAGMDTEAF
TRBV7-9	TRBJ1-2	ASSHSGQNYGYT
TRBV7-9	TRBJ2-5	ASSLSLGVQETQY
TRBV10-3	TRBJ2-5	AISESYGSGTQETQY
TRBV30	TRBJ1-2	AWMKDRGSYGYT
TRBV7-3	TRBJ2-6	ASSPFSPRTLLGGANVLT
TRBV29-1	TRBJ2-1	SVGGLAATYNEQF
TRBV5-1	TRBJ2-3	ASSPDSPNRGTQY
TRBV7-8	TRBJ2-7	ASSPVGSRGGYEQY
TRBV19	TRBJ2-6	ASSGAVGANVLT
TRBV20-1	TRBJ1-6	SANRQGANSPLH
TRBV15	TRBJ2-2	ATSRESRAAGELF
TRBV27	TRBJ2-7	ASSLSSGDYEQY
TRBV5-5	TRBJ2-1	ASSSGGDSGYSEQF
TRBV10-3	TRBJ2-1	AISVSSFGGNEQF
TRBV20-1	TRBJ1-1	SARADTNTEAF
TRBV20-1	TRBJ1-2	SARDGGYT
TRBV23-1	TRBJ2-7	ASSPGTGRYEQY
TRBV11-3	TRBJ2-5	ASSPGLAGETQY
TRBV12-3/TRBV12-4	TRBJ2-3	ASSFPGARTDTQY
TRBV7-2	TRBJ2-5	ASSLSALQTQY
TRBV6-1	TRBJ2-1	ASSGRAGINEQF
TRBV7-2	TRBJ2-1	ASSLDPFGRNNEQF
TRBV20-1	TRBJ2-1	SAPLYGGGQF
TRBV6-2/TRBV6-3	TRBJ2-5	ASSYSRAGDQETQY
TRBV27	TRBJ2-1	ASSFSGVSYEQF
TRBV19	TRBJ2-2	ATTRRKNTGELF
TRBV7-2	TRBJ2-3	ASNPASASDTQY
TRBV20-1	TRBJ2-7	SAGAYEQY
TRBV11-2	TRBJ2-2	ASSLVGPAGELF
TRBV7-8	TRBJ2-3	ASSLTSGLSTDTQY
TRBV18	TRBJ1-4	ASSPPPGQGIEKLF
TRBV5-6	TRBJ1-1	ASSFLGPNTEAF
TRBV20-1	TRBJ1-5	SATGQIRNQPQH
TRBV7-2	TRBJ2-5	ASSPSVGRGETQY
TRBV12-3/TRBV12-4	TRBJ1-5	ASSFAGSNHQPQH
TRBV28	TRBJ2-7	ASSLWGTSSYEQY
TRBV20-1	TRBJ1-2	SASAQSFAEGYT
TRBV4-2	TRBJ2-5	ASSQDLRGQETQY
TRBV20-1	TRBJ2-1	SAKGLAGSNEQF